The 22 T cell receptor beta chains given below trace back to one sample, sequenced in a study of cytomegalovirus exposure and HLA in healthy donors. This table comes from immunoSEQ multiplex PCR, and its TCRdb copy is limited to in-frame clones, with some not included. The sample has about 140,000 clones, around nine tenths seen once. Sequencing was carried out using PBMCs. The source is a woman between 18 and 29 years old in good health and CMV-seropositive.

The rearrangement links TRBV28 to TRBJ2-2; TRBD2 matches at 10 bases. Germline CDR1 and CDR2: MDHEN and SYDVKM. With V trimmed by 6 bases and J by 0 bases, 1 base remained unmatched. This CDR3 comprises 15 residues. CDR3 loop: CASRLAGPNTGELFF. The CDR3 DNA follows: TGTGCCAGCAGACTAGCGGGGCCGAACACCGGGGAGCTGTTTTTT.

V gene TRBV5-4 combines with J gene TRBJ2-5; TRBD2 might be the D (6 bases). CDR3 length: 16 residues. Germline V gene sequence: CDR1 SGHNT, CDR2 YYREEE (reference sequence). V lost 4 bases, J lost 5 bases, and 21 bases lay in between. The CDR3 sequence: CASSDLSRTGVETQYF. The CDR3 nucleotides are TGTGCCAGCAGCGATCTCTCCCGAACGGGGGTCGAGACCCAGTACTTC.

V gene TRBV28 combines with J gene TRBJ1-5, with D perhaps TRBD1 (6 bases). The CDR3 has 15 amino acids. Germline-derived CDR1 and CDR2 are MDHEN and SYDVKM. V was pared by 3 bases and J by 0 bases, with 9 bases between. The CDR3: CASSFMGHSNQPQHF. The CDR3 nucleotides read TGTGCCAGCAGTTTTATGGGACATAGCAATCAGCCCCAGCATTTT.

The V and J genes are TRBV2 and TRBJ2-5; D gene ambiguous. The V end lost 5 bases, the J end lost 0 bases, and 10 bases lay between the germline ends. Germline V gives CDR1 SNHLY, CDR2 FYNNEI. CDR3 length: 14 residues. CDR3 in DNA: TGTGCCAGCAGTCCCAGACTGGACCAAGAGACCCAGTACTTC. Its protein is CASSPRLDQETQYF.

The chain is built from TRBV6-6 and TRBJ2-7; a possible D gene is TRBD1 (6 bases). The germline V and J ends were trimmed by 5 bases and 6 bases, with 17 bases remaining between them. This CDR3 region has 14 residues. Germline values: CDR1 MNHNY, CDR2 SVGAGI (reference sequence). CDR3 in amino acids: CASSREWTVGEQYF. Here the CDR3 DNA reads TGTGCCAGCAGTCGTGAGTGGACAGTAGGCGAGCAGTACTTC.

The rearrangement links TRBV27 to TRBJ2-5, with TRBD2 matching over 14 bases. CDR1 MNHEY and CDR2 SMNVEV come from the germline V gene (reference sequence). The CDR3 has 16 amino acids. The junction had 1 base not matched to a gene; V was cut back by 3 bases and J by 1 base. CDR3 DNA sequence: TGTGCCAGCAGTTTTGGGACTAGCGGGGGCCAAGAGACCCAGTACTTC. It specifies CASSFGTSGGQETQYF.

In DNA, the CDR3 is TGTGCCAGCAGCTTAGGACCCCCCGGGACTAGCAGAGGCATTCAGTACTTC. It is translated as CASSLGPPGTSRGIQYF. The chain combines TRBV11-1 with TRBJ2-4; 9 bases agree with TRBD2. The CDR3 covers 17 residues. J was trimmed by 9 bases and V by 1 base; bases with no gene match: 13. Germline values: CDR1 SGHAT, CDR2 FQDESV (reference sequence).

The rearrangement joins TRBV6-6 to TRBJ2-3; D is possibly TRBD2 (6 bases). CDR1 and CDR2 (germline): MNHNY, SVGAGI (reference sequence). There are 14 residues in the CDR3. V was cut by 5 bases and J by 2 bases, with 11 bases left in between. CDR3: CASSGGLTTDTQYF. For the CDR3, the DNA is TGTGCCAGCAGTGGGGGACTTACCACAGATACGCAGTATTTT.

This clone was picked up one time. The chain links TRBV7-9 to TRBJ2-1; 7 nucleotides agree with TRBD1. V lost 6 bases to trimming and J lost 7 bases; unmatched junction nucleotides: 9. The CDR3 has 14 amino acids. Germline CDR1 and CDR2: SEHNR and FQNEAQ (reference sequence). CDR3 bases: TGTGCCAGCAGAACCGGGACAGCCGAAAATGAGCAGTTCTTC. It encodes CASRTGTAENEQFF.

The chain combines TRBV28 with TRBJ1-6; TRBD1 agrees at 10 bases. Germline values: CDR1 MDHEN, CDR2 SYDVKM. V was pared by 4 bases and J by 8 bases, with 11 bases of the junction left unmatched. The CDR3 sequence is 17 residues long. The CDR3, as DNA: TGTGCCAGCAGTTCAATGCCGGGACAGGGGAGGGATTCACCCCTCCACTTT. Translated: CASSSMPGQGRDSPLHF.

Only a few counts were recorded for this clone. The J gene is TRBJ1-1, the V gene TRBV4-1; 7 bases are shared with TRBD1. The V segment lost 5 bases and the J segment 5 bases; nucleotides outside the gene matches: 8. The CDR3 consists of 14 residues. Germline loops: CDR1 MGHRA, CDR2 YSYEKL. For the CDR3, the DNA is TGCGCCAGCAGCATTGGACAGGCGAGGACTGAAGCTTTCTTT. As protein: CASSIGQARTEAFF.

The gene calls are TRBV9 and TRBJ1-3; no reliable D call. This CDR3 has 17 amino acids. Germline V lookup: CDR1 SGDLS, CDR2 YYNGEE. The V gene lost 3 bases and the J gene lost 0 bases, with 16 bases spanning the gap. CDR3 in DNA: TGTGCCAGCAGCGGAGTAGGATCAAGGAGCTCTGGAAACACCATATATTTT. Protein product: CASSGVGSRSSGNTIYF. The entire variable domain, with the rest obtained from reference TRBV9 and TRBJ1-3, is as follows: DSGVTQTPKHLITATGQRVTLRCSPRSGDLSVYWYQQSLDQGLQFLIQYYNGEERAKGNILERFSAQQFPDLHSELNLSSLELGDSALYFCASSGVGSRSSGNTIYFGEGSWLTVV.

The gene calls are TRBV7-2 and TRBJ2-2; 7 bases agree with TRBD2. Per the germline V gene, CDR1 is SGHTA and CDR2 is FQGNSA. The CDR3 is 15 amino acids. V was clipped by 6 bases and J by 2 bases; unmatched bases: 6. CDR3: CASRRGTINTGELFF. CDR3 nucleotides: TGTGCCAGCAGGCGCGGGACTATCAACACCGGGGAGCTGTTTTTT.

The rearrangement links TRBV5-1 to TRBJ1-1, with D hard to call. Germline V gene lookup returns CDR1 SGHRS and CDR2 YFSETQ. The ends were cut back, 4 bases at V and 3 bases at J, with 19 bases in the middle. The CDR3 is 16 amino acids. In DNA form, the CDR3 reads TGCGCCAGCAGCCCCGGGAGTACGAATCGGGACACTGAAGCTTTCTTT. Translation: CASSPGSTNRDTEAFF. Drawing the rest from reference TRBV5-1 and TRBJ1-1, the complete variable domain is KAGVTQTPRYLIKTRGQQVTLSCSPISGHRSVSWYQQTPGQGLQFLFEYFSETQRNKGNFPGRFSGRQFSNSRSEMNVSTLELGDSALYLCASSPGSTNRDTEAFFGQGTRLTVV.

The V call is TRBV28, the J call TRBJ1-2; D not certain. V lost 2 bases and J lost 2, with 6 bases in between. Germline-derived CDR1 and CDR2 are MDHEN and SYDVKM. CDR3 length: 13 amino acids. The CDR3 region has the DNA TGTGCCAGCAGTTTACCAGAAAACTATGGCTACACCTTC. It yields the protein CASSLPENYGYTF.

The gene calls are TRBV29-1 and TRBJ2-1; 8 bases line up with TRBD1. This CDR3 contains 15 residues. V was clipped by 6 bases and J by 1 base; unmatched bases: 8. Per germline, CDR1 SQVTM and CDR2 ANQGSEA. In DNA form, the CDR3 reads TGCAGCGTCGGACAGGGTTGGAATTCCTACAATGAGCAGTTCTTC. Encoded protein: CSVGQGWNSYNEQFF.

V and J are TRBV7-3 and TRBJ1-3, with D unresolved. This CDR3 contains 13 residues. The V gene lost 5 bases and the J gene lost 3 bases, with 8 bases spanning the gap. In germline, CDR1 is SGHTA, CDR2 FQGTGA. The CDR3 is CASSPRGGNTIYF. The CDR3, as DNA: TGTGCCAGCAGCCCTCGGGGTGGAAACACCATATATTTT.

The chain combines TRBV29-1 with TRBJ1-3; D remains ambiguous. CDR1 is SQVTM, CDR2 ANQGSEA, per germline. The CDR3 is made up of 13 amino acids. Trimming removed 6 bases at V and 0 bases at J, with 9 bases between. The CDR3 DNA reads TGCAGCGTGCGGGCCCTCTCTGGAAACACCATATATTTT. Translated, it gives CSVRALSGNTIYF.

The chain links TRBV6-1 to TRBJ2-7; D not resolved. CDR1 is MNHNS, CDR2 SASEGT, per germline. The CDR3 length is 15 residues. Trimming cost V 2 bases and J 2 bases, with 13 bases left between them. The CDR3 region is CASSESLLQAYEQYF. The CDR3 DNA reads as TGTGCCAGCAGTGAATCTCTGCTGCAGGCCTACGAGCAGTACTTC.

The J gene is TRBJ1-6, the V gene TRBV9; perhaps TRBD1 as D (5 bases). Trimming left V 3 bases short and J 9 bases short, with 22 bases between. There are 17 residues in the CDR3. From germline, CDR1 is SGDLS and CDR2 YYNGEE. The CDR3 DNA is TGTGCCAGCAGCGCGAGCCCCCGGGCAGGGAAGGGTTCACCCCTCCACTTT. Translation gives CASSASPRAGKGSPLHF.

The J gene is TRBJ2-7, the V gene TRBV27; possibly TRBD1 for D (5 bases). This CDR3 is 14 amino acids long. Trimming took 3 bases from V and 2 from J, leaving 11 bases between them. Germline CDR1 and CDR2: MNHEY and SMNVEV (reference sequence). CDR3 in DNA: TGTGCCAGCAGTTTCGGCGACAGCCCCTACGAGCAGTACTTC. It codes for CASSFGDSPYEQYF.

The chain employs TRBV7-9 and TRBJ2-7, with D maybe TRBD1 (6 bases). This CDR3 region has 14 residues. Per germline, CDR1 SEHNR and CDR2 FQNEAQ (reference sequence). Trimming left V 0 bases short and J 7 bases short, with 13 bases between. CDR3 nucleotides: TGTGCCAGCAGCTTAGCGAGGACAGTCCTTGAGCAGTACTTC. It codes for CASSLARTVLEQYF.